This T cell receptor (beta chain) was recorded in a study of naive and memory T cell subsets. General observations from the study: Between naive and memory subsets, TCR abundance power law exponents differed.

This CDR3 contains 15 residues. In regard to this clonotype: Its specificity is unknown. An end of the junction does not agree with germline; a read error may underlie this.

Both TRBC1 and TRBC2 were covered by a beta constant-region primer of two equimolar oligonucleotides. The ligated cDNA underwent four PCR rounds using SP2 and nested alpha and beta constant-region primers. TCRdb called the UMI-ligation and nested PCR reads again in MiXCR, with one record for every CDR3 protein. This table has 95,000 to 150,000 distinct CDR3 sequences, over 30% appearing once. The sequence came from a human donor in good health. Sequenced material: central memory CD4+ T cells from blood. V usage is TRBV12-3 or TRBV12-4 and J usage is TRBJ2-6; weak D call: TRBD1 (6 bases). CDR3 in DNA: TGTGCCAGCAGTCCTAGTCGGGCAGGGGCCAACGCCCTGACTTTC. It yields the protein CASSPSRAGANALTF.